This note documents a single T cell receptor beta chain sequence. The antigen remains undetermined. The CDR3 has 15 residues. CDR1 and CDR2 from the germline V gene are LGHDT and YNNKEL (reference sequence). Unique molecular identifiers featured in each of the TCR beta cDNA libraries. From the PCR reads, TCRdb called clonotypes with MiXCR, one entry per CDR3 protein. The data show roughly 600,000 distinct CDR3 sequences, roughly 47% seen once. The sample comes from a study of post-analysis software for immune sequencing data. Study findings and constraints: When the samples were clustered directly with F measure, those that had been prepared in the same batch showed strong co-clustering. When patients were compared with controls, about five TRBV segments were more frequent, TRBV5-6, TRBV5-1 and TRBV20-1 among them. Significantly lower normalized Chao1 diversity was found in patients with multiple sclerosis relative to controls.

The chain links TRBV3-1 to TRBJ2-5, with TRBD1 identical over 9 bases. The DNA end favors TRBJ2-7, so the J call may be wrong. Sample: blood. The sequence was collected from a girl aged 10 to 17 with multiple sclerosis. CDR3 amino acids: CASSHWTGVAYEQYF. The CDR3 DNA reads TGTGCCAGCAGCCACTGGACAGGGGTAGCCTACGAGCAGTACTTC.